The rows below give T cell receptor beta chains drawn from one sample of a study of PD-1 blockade in classical Hodgkin lymphoma. TCRdb keeps only in-frame clones here, not all; method: immunoSEQ multiplex PCR. The sample has fewer than 80,000 clones; about 64% are singletons. Sequences were derived from peripheral blood mononuclear cells (PBMCs), sampled before the second cycle of nivolumab. These receptors came from a human donor with classical Hodgkin lymphoma. CDR3s include the opening cysteine and the closing phenylalanine or tryptophan. A D gene is named only where the DNA matches it firmly. Only some rows state a clone size, as once, few, many or a class for expanded clones.

d_gene	v_gene	j_gene	abundance	CDR3aa	CDR3nt
TRBD1	TRBV5-1	TRBJ2-2	few	CASSVTGGNTGELFF	TGCGCCAGCAGCGTTACAGGGGGGAACACCGGGGAGCTGTTTTTT
-	TRBV6-5	TRBJ2-1	few	CASSYLGPPYEQFF	TGTGCCAGCAGTTACTTAGGGCCTCCCTATGAGCAGTTCTTC
TRBD1	TRBV7-8	TRBJ2-7	-	CASSAMTGTGPYEQYF	TGTGCCAGCAGCGCAATGACCGGGACAGGGCCCTACGAGCAGTACTTC
-	TRBV27	TRBJ1-2	-	CASSLFRGYGYTF	TGTGCCAGCAGTTTATTCCGGGGTTATGGCTACACCTTC
-	TRBV6-1	TRBJ2-5	-	CASSKTGTQETQYF	TGTGCCAGCAGTAAGACCGGGACTCAAGAGACCCAGTACTTC
TRBD1	TRBV27	TRBJ2-2	-	CASSNLPGTGPGELFF	TGTGCCAGCAGTAATCTGCCCGGGACAGGGCCCGGGGAGCTGTTTTTT
-	TRBV5-1	TRBJ1-2	-	CASSLLQSQNYGYTF	TGCGCCAGCAGCTTGCTCCAGTCCCAGAACTATGGCTACACCTTC
-	TRBV4-1	TRBJ1-2	-	CASSPDLNRGGGYTF	TGCGCCAGCAGCCCAGATTTGAACCGGGGTGGTGGCTACACCTTC
TRBD1	TRBV7-9	TRBJ2-1	-	CASSFDRANEQFF	TGTGCCAGCAGCTTTGACAGGGCCAATGAGCAGTTCTTC
TRBD1	TRBV29-1	TRBJ1-2	once	CSVDQTGVGYTF	TGCAGCGTCGACCAGACAGGGGTTGGCTACACCTTC